This entry concerns a single T cell receptor beta chain. Its antigen is unknown. Profiled with immunoSEQ multiplex PCR; TCRdb holds only in-frame clones, not every one. Among under 85,000 clones listed, about 86% were seen once. The CDR3 runs to 12 residues. Trimming took off 7 bases at V and 5 bases at J, with 11 bases between the two ends. Germline loops: CDR1 MNHEY, CDR2 SVGAGI. This entry belongs to a study of OX40 agonist ivuxolimab in advanced cancers. Study details: Dose-escalation subjects each had hepatocellular carcinoma, melanoma, renal cell or head and neck cancer. Study results and caveats: Some of the lowest clonal expansion was seen in partial responders at 0.1-3.0 mg/kg. Circulating CD4+ and CD8+ T cells showed clonal expansion by week 6 at 0.1 to 3.0 mg/kg.

Sampled blood was obtained at baseline, cycle 4 day 1, and cycle 7 day 1. The chain is built from TRBV6-5 and TRBJ1-2; a weak D match, TRBD1 (5 bases). The TCR comes from an adult with an advanced solid tumor such as melanoma, head and neck, liver or kidney cancer. This sample comprised CD4+ or CD8+ T cells sorted from blood, obtained in a trial of the OX40 agonist ivuxolimab. As DNA, the CDR3 is TGTGCCAGCACCCGACGGGGGTATGGCTACACCTTC. This encodes CASTRRGYGYTF.